The rows below give T cell receptor beta chains drawn from one sample of a study of blood T cells in healthy people across ages. TCRdb re-called the 5' RACE reads with MiXCR, one entry per CDR3 protein. The table includes around 870,000 distinct CDR3 sequences, more than 25% detected once. Source material: blood. The receptors shown here come from a woman older than 75 in good health. Both conserved end residues are part of each CDR3. Fields, in order: CDR3 DNA, CDR3 protein, J gene, clone size, D gene, V gene. D genes are given only for firm matches. Where a row states a size, it is once, few, many or the class of an expanded clone; other rows omit it.

cdr3_nt: TGTGCCAGCACCGAAAGCGGGGGGCGGGTCACAGATACGCAGTATTTT
cdr3_aa: CASTESGGRVTDTQYF
j_call: TRBJ2-3
clone_size: NA
d_call: TRBD2
v_call: TRBV7-8

cdr3_nt: TGTGCCAGCAGTGAATGGTGGCAGGGTAACGACAATGAGCAGTTCTTC
cdr3_aa: CASSEWWQGNDNEQFF
j_call: TRBJ2-1
clone_size: many
d_call: NA
v_call: TRBV25-1

cdr3_nt: TGTGCCAGCAGCTCCTCCGACCGACAGGCACTAGGATTTGGCTACACCTTC
cdr3_aa: CASSSSDRQALGFGYTF
j_call: TRBJ1-2
clone_size: NA
d_call: NA
v_call: TRBV3-1

cdr3_nt: TGTGCCAGCAGCTTGGCCATACGGGGGAATGAGCAGTTCTTC
cdr3_aa: CASSLAIRGNEQFF
j_call: TRBJ2-1
clone_size: NA
d_call: NA
v_call: TRBV7-3

cdr3_nt: TGTGCCAGCTCACCACCGTGGGGCACTGAAGCTTTCTTT
cdr3_aa: CASSPPWGTEAFF
j_call: TRBJ1-1
clone_size: few
d_call: NA
v_call: TRBV18

cdr3_nt: TGTGCCAGCAATCCATTCCGGCAGACCTATGGCTACACCTTC
cdr3_aa: CASNPFRQTYGYTF
j_call: TRBJ1-2
clone_size: once
d_call: NA
v_call: TRBV6-1

cdr3_nt: TGCGCCAGCAGCTTGGACAGGGCGCACTACGAGCAGTACTTC
cdr3_aa: CASSLDRAHYEQYF
j_call: TRBJ2-7
clone_size: few
d_call: NA
v_call: TRBV5-1

cdr3_nt: TGTGCCAGCAGTTACTCGTGGGAGAATCAGCCCCAGCATTTT
cdr3_aa: CASSYSWENQPQHF
j_call: TRBJ1-5
clone_size: NA
d_call: NA
v_call: TRBV6-2/TRBV6-3

cdr3_nt: TGTGCCAGCAGCGTATCAGGACCGAAGATTGAGCAGTACTTC
cdr3_aa: CASSVSGPKIEQYF
j_call: TRBJ2-7
clone_size: NA
d_call: NA
v_call: TRBV7-8

cdr3_nt: TGTGCCAGCTCACCGGTCGAGACAGGGAGATCTCAGCCCCAGCATTTT
cdr3_aa: CASSPVETGRSQPQHF
j_call: TRBJ1-5
clone_size: NA
d_call: TRBD1
v_call: TRBV18

cdr3_nt: TGTGCCAGCAGCTTAGGTTGGGGGGCTGGCTACACCTTC
cdr3_aa: CASSLGWGAGYTF
j_call: TRBJ1-2
clone_size: many
d_call: NA
v_call: TRBV7-2

cdr3_nt: TGCAGTGCTACTGGACAGGGTGCATTGGATACGCAGTATTTT
cdr3_aa: CSATGQGALDTQYF
j_call: TRBJ2-3
clone_size: many
d_call: TRBD1
v_call: TRBV20-1

cdr3_nt: TGTGCCTGGAGTGGGAAGACTTTGCAAGAGACCCAGTACTTC
cdr3_aa: CAWSGKTLQETQYF
j_call: TRBJ2-5
clone_size: many
d_call: NA
v_call: TRBV30

cdr3_nt: TGCGCCAGCAGCTTGGCCCGCACTAGCGGGAACACCGGGGAGCTGTTTTTT
cdr3_aa: CASSLARTSGNTGELFF
j_call: TRBJ2-2
clone_size: NA
d_call: TRBD2
v_call: TRBV5-1

cdr3_nt: TGTGCCAGCAGCTTTAGTTCACGGGGTGATACGCAGTATTTT
cdr3_aa: CASSFSSRGDTQYF
j_call: TRBJ2-3
clone_size: many
d_call: NA
v_call: TRBV7-2

cdr3_nt: TGCGCCAGCAGCCAAACCGAGAAAGCGGGCTACACCTTC
cdr3_aa: CASSQTEKAGYTF
j_call: TRBJ1-2
clone_size: many
d_call: NA
v_call: TRBV4-1

cdr3_nt: TGTGCCAGCAGCCAGAGGCGGGGGGTAGACATTCAGTACTTC
cdr3_aa: CASSQRRGVDIQYF
j_call: TRBJ2-4
clone_size: many
d_call: TRBD2
v_call: TRBV13

cdr3_nt: TGTGCCAGCAGTGAATGGGGCAGGGACATCTACGAGCAGTACTTC
cdr3_aa: CASSEWGRDIYEQYF
j_call: TRBJ2-7
clone_size: NA
d_call: NA
v_call: TRBV6-1

cdr3_nt: TGTGCCCAGGGAGCCGGAACTGAGCAGTACTTC
cdr3_aa: CAQGAGTEQYF
j_call: TRBJ2-5
clone_size: NA
d_call: NA
v_call: TRBV6-5

cdr3_nt: TGCAGTGCTACCGGGACCTCCAATCAGCCCCAGCATTTT
cdr3_aa: CSATGTSNQPQHF
j_call: TRBJ1-5
clone_size: few
d_call: NA
v_call: TRBV20-1

cdr3_nt: TGTGCCAGCAGCCAAACGGACAGAAGAATTTCTCTAGCCAAAAACATTCAGTACTTC
cdr3_aa: CASSQTDRRISLAKNIQYF
j_call: TRBJ2-4
clone_size: NA
d_call: NA
v_call: TRBV14

cdr3_nt: TGCAGCGTTCGCCTGGGACAGGGGCTTATCTATGGCTACACCTTC
cdr3_aa: CSVRLGQGLIYGYTF
j_call: TRBJ1-2
clone_size: once
d_call: TRBD1
v_call: TRBV29-1

cdr3_nt: TGCAGTGCTAGTCTACGGACCATTCGCAATGAGCAGTTCTTC
cdr3_aa: CSASLRTIRNEQFF
j_call: TRBJ2-1
clone_size: NA
d_call: NA
v_call: TRBV20-1

cdr3_nt: TGTGCCAGCAGCTTCAGTGCCCGGGGGGAGCGGTTTTTT
cdr3_aa: CASSFSARGERFF
j_call: TRBJ2-2
clone_size: few
d_call: TRBD2
v_call: TRBV7-6

cdr3_nt: TGTGCCAGCGGTCTACTAGCGGGGAACTACAATGAGCAGTTCTTC
cdr3_aa: CASGLLAGNYNEQFF
j_call: TRBJ2-1
clone_size: many
d_call: TRBD2
v_call: TRBV7-9

cdr3_nt: TGTGCCACCAGCAGAGGGACGGATTACAATGAGCAGTTCTTC
cdr3_aa: CATSRGTDYNEQFF
j_call: TRBJ2-1
clone_size: many
d_call: NA
v_call: TRBV15

cdr3_nt: TGCAGTGCAACTGGGTCCTACAATGAGCAGTTCTTC
cdr3_aa: CSATGSYNEQFF
j_call: TRBJ2-1
clone_size: many
d_call: NA
v_call: TRBV20-1

cdr3_nt: TGTGCCAGCAGTAAAAAGACTGGGAGTGAAAAACTGTTTTTT
cdr3_aa: CASSKKTGSEKLFF
j_call: TRBJ1-4
clone_size: many
d_call: NA
v_call: TRBV2

cdr3_nt: TGTGCCAGCAGTTTATGGGCAGGGACTAATGAAAAACTGTTTTTT
cdr3_aa: CASSLWAGTNEKLFF
j_call: TRBJ1-4
clone_size: few
d_call: NA
v_call: TRBV28